The rows below give T cell receptor beta chains drawn from one sample of a study of patients and donors after allogeneic stem cell transplantation. MiXCR, applied by TCRdb to the RT-PCR reads, yields one record per CDR3 protein. The sample consists of more than 75,000 distinct CDR3 sequences, less than 5% of them appearing once. The sequencing input was blood, either unsorted or a sorted T cell fraction (not recorded which). Every receptor here comes from a human donor who was either an allogeneic HSCT recipient or a stem cell or donor lymphocyte infusion donor (not recorded which). It is not recorded whose cells these are; they may come from a transplant donor. The CDR3 runs from the conserved cysteine through the conserved F or W. D genes are given only for firm matches. Rows may omit the clone size; those that give it use once, few, many or a size class.

V gene: TRBV5-1
J gene: TRBJ1-3
clone size: many
D gene: NA
CDR3 protein: CASSLQADLISGNTIYF
CDR3 DNA: TGCGCCAGCAGTCTCCAGGCAGACCTAATCTCTGGAAACACCATATATTTT

V gene: TRBV7-2
J gene: TRBJ2-1
clone size: few
D gene: TRBD2
CDR3 protein: CASSLSSGQHNEQFF
CDR3 DNA: TGTGCCAGCAGCTTATCTAGCGGGCAACACAATGAGCAGTTCTTC

V gene: TRBV19
J gene: TRBJ2-1
clone size: many
D gene: NA
CDR3 protein: CASSILSGAGNEQFF
CDR3 DNA: TGTGCCAGTAGTATTCTCTCCGGGGCAGGAAATGAGCAGTTCTTC

V gene: TRBV5-1
J gene: TRBJ2-2
clone size: NA
D gene: TRBD2
CDR3 protein: CASSLGRTSDLSGELFF
CDR3 DNA: TGCGCCAGCAGCTTGGGGAGGACTAGCGATTTGAGCGGGGAGCTGTTTTTT

V gene: TRBV7-3
J gene: TRBJ2-1
clone size: few
D gene: TRBD2
CDR3 protein: CASRPTSGSKNEQFF
CDR3 DNA: TGTGCCAGCAGGCCTACTAGCGGGAGTAAAAATGAGCAGTTCTTC

V gene: TRBV20-1
J gene: TRBJ1-2
clone size: many
D gene: TRBD1
CDR3 protein: CSARDRANYGYTF
CDR3 DNA: TGCAGTGCTAGGGACAGGGCTAACTATGGCTACACCTTC

V gene: TRBV11-3
J gene: TRBJ2-7
clone size: few
D gene: NA
CDR3 protein: CASSFTRITTGTYEQYF
CDR3 DNA: TGTGCCAGCAGCTTTACTCGAATAACGACAGGTACCTACGAGCAGTACTTC

V gene: TRBV28
J gene: TRBJ1-2
clone size: few
D gene: TRBD1
CDR3 protein: CASSFYRGVQGTYGYTF
CDR3 DNA: TGTGCCAGCAGTTTCTACCGGGGGGTACAGGGGACCTATGGCTACACCTTC

V gene: TRBV24-1
J gene: TRBJ2-1
clone size: few
D gene: NA
CDR3 protein: CATSKGGEIGNNEQFF
CDR3 DNA: TGTGCCACCAGTAAAGGAGGGGAGATAGGTAACAATGAGCAGTTCTTC

V gene: TRBV11-3
J gene: TRBJ2-3
clone size: many
D gene: NA
CDR3 protein: CASSSRGTDTQYF
CDR3 DNA: TGTGCCAGCAGCTCTCGAGGGACAGATACGCAGTATTTT

V gene: TRBV18
J gene: TRBJ2-7
clone size: many
D gene: TRBD1
CDR3 protein: CASSPGTVVAYEQYF
CDR3 DNA: TGTGCCAGCTCACCCGGGACAGTCGTGGCTTACGAGCAGTACTTC

V gene: TRBV4-1
J gene: TRBJ1-6
clone size: few
D gene: NA
CDR3 protein: CASSQHRPPTFNSPLHF
CDR3 DNA: TGCGCCAGCAGCCAACACCGCCCACCTACCTTTAATTCACCCCTCCACTTT

V gene: TRBV20-1
J gene: TRBJ2-7
clone size: NA
D gene: NA
CDR3 protein: CSARDGGTSSYEQYF
CDR3 DNA: TGCAGTGCTAGAGATGGAGGAACTAGCTCCTACGAGCAGTACTTC

V gene: TRBV28
J gene: TRBJ2-7
clone size: NA
D gene: TRBD2
CDR3 protein: CASSFTLAGLSYEQYF
CDR3 DNA: TGTGCCAGCAGTTTCACGTTAGCGGGACTCTCCTACGAGCAGTACTTC

V gene: TRBV3-1
J gene: TRBJ1-1
clone size: many
D gene: NA
CDR3 protein: CASSQEARNTEAFF
CDR3 DNA: TGTGCCAGCAGCCAAGAAGCCAGGAACACTGAAGCTTTCTTT

V gene: TRBV28
J gene: TRBJ2-7
clone size: many
D gene: TRBD2
CDR3 protein: CASSHGGAGEQYF
CDR3 DNA: TGTGCCAGCAGCCACGGGGGGGCGGGGGAGCAGTACTTC

V gene: TRBV12-3/TRBV12-4
J gene: TRBJ2-7
clone size: many
D gene: NA
CDR3 protein: CASSHTTGTPYEQYF
CDR3 DNA: TGTGCCAGCAGCCATACAACCGGGACACCTTACGAGCAGTACTTC

V gene: TRBV19
J gene: TRBJ1-2
clone size: many
D gene: NA
CDR3 protein: CASSTTGNLYGYTF
CDR3 DNA: TGTGCCAGTAGTACGACAGGCAACCTCTATGGCTACACCTTC

V gene: TRBV20-1
J gene: TRBJ2-7
clone size: many
D gene: TRBD2
CDR3 protein: CSVLGGTSYEQYF
CDR3 DNA: TGCAGTGTCTTGGGGGGGACCTCCTACGAGCAGTACTTC

V gene: TRBV11-2
J gene: TRBJ2-7
clone size: NA
D gene: TRBD1
CDR3 protein: CASSPVRTGGYEQYF
CDR3 DNA: TGTGCCAGCAGCCCGGTACGGACAGGGGGCTACGAGCAGTACTTC

V gene: TRBV20-1
J gene: TRBJ1-1
clone size: many
D gene: NA
CDR3 protein: CSASRRGSRTEAFF
CDR3 DNA: TGCAGTGCTAGTAGGCGGGGAAGTCGCACTGAAGCTTTCTTT

V gene: TRBV4-1
J gene: TRBJ2-2
clone size: many
D gene: TRBD2
CDR3 protein: CASSQVLAGTGELFF
CDR3 DNA: TGCGCCAGCAGCCAAGTCCTAGCGGGCACCGGGGAGCTGTTTTTT